Reported below is one T cell receptor (beta chain). No antigen is known for it. There are no base qualities to consult, and no much larger clone falls within one base. The data stem from a study of CD8+ T cells in alopecia areata listed by TCRdb under 2018. Context from the whole study: The treated patients took part in an open-label pilot trial in which moderate-to-severe alopecia areata was treated with oral tofacitinib at 5 to 10 mg twice daily. Scalp clonality was compared among normal scalp (n=4), patchy alopecia areata scalp (n=8), and alopecia totalis/universalis scalp (n=8). In treated patients, disease severity was measured using the SALT score, which gives the percentage of scalp surface area affected. High-throughput TCRbeta sequencing was used to examine T cell clonal expansion in alopecia areata in both the C3H/HeJ mouse model and human patients. Patients stayed on tofacitinib for 6 to 18 months and then had 6 months of follow-up off drug so that delayed response and recurrence could be assessed. The RNA source kit depended on sample type: the PAXgene miRNA kit for fixed scalp, the miRNeasy kit for PBMCs, and the RNeasy kit for mouse skin. Biopsies were taken from tofacitinib-treated patients at baseline and at 4 and 24 weeks of treatment, and a later scalp biopsy was taken in several of the tofacitinib-treated patients. Human TCRbeta sequencing covered scalp tissue and sorted CD4+ and CD8+ peripheral blood T cells from patchy and totalis/universalis alopecia areata patients and healthy controls. TCRbeta CDR3 regions were amplified by immunoSEQ multiplex PCR using 35 Vbeta forward and 13 Jbeta reverse primers.

Based on the germline V gene (reference sequence), the CDR1 and CDR2 sequences are MNHEY and SMNVEV. From cysteine to phenylalanine, the CDR3 is 14 amino acids long. Only the CDR3 part of the read is kept: 42 bases, read in frame from the first base. Trimming removed 2 bases from V and 0 bases from J, leaving 8 bases between the germline ends. Explained via the paper, the treatment or condition label denotes: oral pan-JAK inhibitor, 5-10 mg twice daily. Peripheral blood and lesional scalp punch biopsies were obtained from patients with alopecia areata. After PBMCs were isolated by density centrifugation and stained for CD3, CD4 and CD8, a FACSAria was used to sort CD4+ and CD8+ T cells. Library method: the immunoSEQ multiplex PCR assay. For TCR sequencing, RNA was extracted from every sample and reverse transcribed into cDNA to serve as template. First-strand cDNA was synthesized with SuperScript III using a 2:1 mix of oligo-dT and random hexamers. A synthetic immune receptor repertoire was used to gauge amplification bias, and whatever bias remained was removed computationally. Concerning the study's data processing: Raw reads were preprocessed to remove errors, and CDR3 was defined by IMGT conventions from the conserved cysteine to phenylalanine. To get clonality, Shannon entropy was normalized by log2 of the number of productive unique TCRs and the result was subtracted from 1. Whether scalp clones were CD4 or CD8 was inferred by matching scalp TCRbeta sequences against CD4 and CD8 repertoires sorted from blood. TCRdb carries this immuneACCESS record with in-frame sequences only. Its versions omit some clonotypes, under half of them owing to an unresolved V gene in the studies checked, with the rest unexplained. V and J calls and clone size are those listed in that table; D and trimming were worked out from the DNA. This sample has 150,000 to 200,000 clones in its table, and approximately 67% of those were observed once. The ten largest account for roughly 1.3% of the sample.

Findings and caveats that apply to the study as a whole: Resident alphabeta T cells in normal human skin are also sequenced, complicating scalp TCR repertoire analysis, unlike mouse skin dominated by gammadelta T cells. During tofacitinib treatment, many expanded lesional clones remained in scalp and blood, and this persistence may partly explain relapse after treatment is stopped. TCR sequences shared between patients were less clear than in mice, possibly partly because of HLA diversity in the patient population. Because the treated cohort was small and included a single nonresponder, larger studies are needed to assess links between baseline CD8+ expansion and response. Tofacitinib significantly lowered scalp clonality and the number of expanded CD8+ clones among the top 100 scalp clones. Compared with normal scalp, lesional scalp, particularly in alopecia totalis/universalis, had higher clonality and more expanded CD8+ clones, which suggests antigenic drive.

The chain uses TRBV27 and TRBJ2-7; confidence is insufficient to name the D gene. This receptor was identified in a human donor with alopecia areata. Sample: CD4+ T cells sorted from blood, taken between weeks 47 and 50, from a patient treated with tofacitinib. The CDR3 is CASSLGSFSYEQYF. The bases are TGTGCCAGCAGTTTAGGGTCCTTCTCCTACGAGCAGTACTTC.